Listed below are T cell receptor beta chains from one sample, sequenced in a study of regulatory T cells in long-lasting Graves disease. TCRdb used MiXCR to reprocess the multiplex PCR reads, holding one entry per CDR3 protein. The sample records 400,000 or so distinct CDR3 sequences, roughly 20% being singletons. Sequencing was performed on peripheral blood mononuclear cells (PBMCs), taken when the disease was refractory, from a patient treated with antithyroid drugs. Every receptor here comes from a female donor with Graves disease. Each CDR3 is given with its conserved first and last residue. The order of the fields is V gene, CDR3 protein.

V gene: TRBV28; CDR3 protein: CASSLWSSGVSTDTQYF
V gene: TRBV15; CDR3 protein: CATSRDFVSGDEQYF
V gene: TRBV7-2; CDR3 protein: CASSPWDRGETQYF
V gene: TRBV28; CDR3 protein: CASSLQVVRGTGANVLTF
V gene: TRBV24-1; CDR3 protein: CATSDLRPAGGRITQYF
V gene: TRBV7-8; CDR3 protein: CASSENGVVNTEAFF
V gene: TRBV12-3/TRBV12-4; CDR3 protein: CASSLTGSSTDTQYF
V gene: TRBV10-3; CDR3 protein: CAINQGGRDTEAFF
V gene: TRBV19; CDR3 protein: CASSTQVNSNQPQHF
V gene: TRBV11-2; CDR3 protein: CASSRGRGSQPQHF
V gene: TRBV19; CDR3 protein: CASSGFRGEGAEQYF
V gene: TRBV6-1; CDR3 protein: CAISGRDPAVTRSGELFF
V gene: TRBV5-1; CDR3 protein: CASSLEGGEGSGEAFF
V gene: TRBV12-3/TRBV12-4; CDR3 protein: CASSLRVQGIQETQYF
V gene: TRBV20-1; CDR3 protein: CSARSLTDRQNEQYF
V gene: TRBV7-2; CDR3 protein: CASSLGGRNQETQYF
V gene: TRBV28; CDR3 protein: CASRNRGLGNTIYF
V gene: TRBV20-1; CDR3 protein: CSARDSDTEAFF